The text below deals with one T cell receptor (beta chain). These data are taken from a study of CD4 T cells in relation to SARS-CoV-2 and coronaviruses. Deletions cut 8 bases from V and 5 bases from J, with 15 bases between. The CDR3 is made up of 13 amino acids. Germline V lookup: CDR1 MNHEY, CDR2 SVGAGI. Deep TCR-beta sequencing used DNA from uncultured naive and memory CD4+ T cells. Libraries were prepared by immunoSEQ multiplex PCR; TCRdb keeps only in-frame clonotypes and omits some of them. The table records tens of thousands of clones, approximately 90% of them present only once. This TCR was sampled from an adult with COVID-19. The chain has TRBV6-5 and TRBJ2-5; the D gene is possibly TRBD2 (6 bases). The sample consisted of memory CD4+ T cells from PBMCs. The CDR3 DNA sequence: TGTGCCAGCCGAAGCCCAGGGAGGGAGACCCAGTACTTC. Protein sequence: CASRSPGRETQYF.